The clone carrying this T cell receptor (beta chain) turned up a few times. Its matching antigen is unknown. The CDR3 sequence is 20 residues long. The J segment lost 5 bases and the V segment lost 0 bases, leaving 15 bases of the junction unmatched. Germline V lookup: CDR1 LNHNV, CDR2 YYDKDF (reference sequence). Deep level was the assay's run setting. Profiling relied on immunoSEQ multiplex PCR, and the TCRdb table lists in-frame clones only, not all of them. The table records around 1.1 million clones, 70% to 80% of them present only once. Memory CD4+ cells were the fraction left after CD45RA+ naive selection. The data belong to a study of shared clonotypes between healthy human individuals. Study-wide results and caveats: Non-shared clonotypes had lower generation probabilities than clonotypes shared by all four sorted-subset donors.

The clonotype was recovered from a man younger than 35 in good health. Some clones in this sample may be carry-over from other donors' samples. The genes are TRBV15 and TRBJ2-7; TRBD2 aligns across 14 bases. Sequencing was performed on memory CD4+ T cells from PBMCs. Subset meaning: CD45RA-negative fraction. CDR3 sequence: CATSRDSRLAGGPSVNEQYF. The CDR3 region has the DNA TGTGCCACCAGCAGAGATTCGCGACTAGCGGGAGGGCCTTCTGTAAACGAGCAGTACTTC.